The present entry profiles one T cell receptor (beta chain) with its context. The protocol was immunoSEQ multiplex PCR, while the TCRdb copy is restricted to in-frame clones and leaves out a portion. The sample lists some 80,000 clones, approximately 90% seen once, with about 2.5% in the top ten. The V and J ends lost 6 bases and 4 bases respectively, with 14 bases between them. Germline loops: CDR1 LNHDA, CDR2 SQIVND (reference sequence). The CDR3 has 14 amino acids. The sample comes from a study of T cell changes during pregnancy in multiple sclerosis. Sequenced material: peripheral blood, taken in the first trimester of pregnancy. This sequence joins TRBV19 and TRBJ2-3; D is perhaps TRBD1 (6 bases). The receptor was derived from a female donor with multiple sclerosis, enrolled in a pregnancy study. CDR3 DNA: TGTGCCAGTAGAAACAGGGACCTCGCAGATACGCAGTATTTT. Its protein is CASRNRDLADTQYF. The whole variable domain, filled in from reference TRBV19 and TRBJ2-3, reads DGGITQSPKYLFRKEGQNVTLSCEQNLNHDAMYWYRQDPGQGLRLIYYSQIVNDFQKGDIAEGYSVSREKKESFPLTVTSAQKNPTAFYLCASRNRDLADTQYFGPGTRLTVL.